The 30 T cell receptor beta chains below were found in one sample sequenced in a study of blood T cells in healthy people across ages. The authors ran a second PCR of about 6 to 11 cycles using a sample-barcoded 5' primer and a J-beta primer mix. TCRdb fed the 5' RACE reads into MiXCR, producing one record per CDR3 protein. The sample lists roughly 730,000 distinct CDR3 sequences, roughly 50% occurring once. Sequenced input: blood. These receptors were taken from a man aged 40-49 years in good health.

This clonotype was detected a few times. V usage is TRBV6-5 and J usage is TRBJ1-5; 9 bases align to TRBD1. The CDR3 has 15 residues. V dropped 6 bases and J dropped 7; count of bases not matched to a gene: 10. In germline, CDR1 is MNHEY, CDR2 SVGAGI. The CDR3 nucleotides are TGTGCCAGCAGCGAAATTACAGGGGGCAGCCAGCCCCAGCATTTT. It is translated as CASSEITGGSQPQHF.

The sample holds a few counts of this clonotype. This chain connects TRBV7-8 to TRBJ2-1; 11 nucleotides agree with TRBD2. This CDR3 has 16 amino acids. Germline trimming cut 6 bases from V and 0 bases from J; bases unmatched to any gene: 4. The germline V gene has CDR1 SGHVS and CDR2 FQNEAQ. The CDR3, as DNA: TGTGCCAGCAGTCGTACTAGCGGGAGCTCCTACAATGAGCAGTTCTTC. It codes for CASSRTSGSSYNEQFF.

This chain uses TRBV6-1 with TRBJ2-5; 7 bases match TRBD1. The CDR3 contains 13 residues. The trim removed 4 bases at V and 11 bases at J, leaving 10 bases unmatched. CDR1 MNHNS and CDR2 SASEGT come from the germline V gene. DNA of the CDR3: TGTGCCAGCAGTGCTACAGGGGCCTGGGAGCAGTACTTC. It specifies CASSATGAWEQYF.

This clonotype was observed once. The CDR3 here is CASSHVTGSYGYTF. CDR3 nucleotide sequence: TGTGCCAGCAGCCACGTGACAGGGAGCTATGGCTACACCTTC. This chain connects TRBV3-1 to TRBJ1-2; 7 bases are shared with TRBD1. Germline lookup yields CDR1 LGHDT and CDR2 YNNKEL (reference sequence). V lost 3 bases, J lost 4 bases, and 5 bases stayed unmatched. This CDR3 spans 14 amino acids.

The rearrangement joins TRBV7-6 to TRBJ2-5, with a weak D call TRBD1 (6 bases). The V gene's germline CDR1 is SGHVS and CDR2 FNYEAQ. V gave up 7 bases and J gave up 5 bases, with 17 bases separating them. The CDR3 length is 14 residues. The CDR3 nucleotides read TGTGCCAGCACAATGACAGGACTGAGGGAGACCCAGTACTTC. As protein: CASTMTGLRETQYF.

The V call is TRBV21-1, the J call TRBJ2-6. TRBV21-1 is flagged as a pseudogene. This CDR3 region has 16 residues. The chain's CDR3 is CASSKGGSAGANVLTF. CDR3 in DNA: TGTGCCAGCAGCAAAGGGGGATCTGCTGGGGCCAACGTCCTGACTTTC.

The chain combines TRBV20-1 with TRBJ2-5, with TRBD2 identical over 11 bases. TRBJ2-7 explains the end of the DNA better; the J call may be wrong. The CDR3 has 15 amino acids. Germline V CDR1 and CDR2: DFQATT, SNEGSKA (reference sequence). In DNA, the CDR3 is TGCAGTGCGCGACGGGAAACTAGCGGGAGCCTCGAGCAGTACTTC. Protein: CSARRETSGSLEQYF.

This clonotype was observed a handful of times. The chain links TRBV29-1 to TRBJ2-7, with D possibly being TRBD1 (6 bases). CDR1 and CDR2 from the germline V gene are SQVTM and ANQGSEA. Trimming removed 8 bases at V and 0 bases at J, with 14 bases between. There are 13 residues in the CDR3. The CDR3 DNA reads TGCAGCTATAAGACAGGCAACTCCTACGAGCAGTACTTC. Residues: CSYKTGNSYEQYF.

As DNA, the CDR3 is TGTGCCAGCAGGAGCGGGGCGGCCCGATACAATGAGCAGTTCTTC. The encoded protein is CASRSGAARYNEQFF. The chain carries TRBV6-5 and TRBJ2-1, with 7 bases aligning to TRBD2. V gave up 6 bases and J gave up 4 bases; unmatched junction bases: 9. The CDR3 runs to 15 residues. Germline V gives CDR1 MNHEY, CDR2 SVGAGI.

V gene TRBV12-3 or TRBV12-4 combines with J gene TRBJ1-1; no clear D. Trimming left V 3 bases short and J 0 bases short, with 11 bases between. This CDR3 has 15 residues. CDR3 sequence (DNA): TGTGCCAGCAGTTTTAACCACGCAGTGAACACTGAAGCTTTCTTT. As protein: CASSFNHAVNTEAFF.

The chain uses TRBV10-3 and TRBJ2-7; 7 bases are shared with TRBD1. The length of the CDR3 is 15 residues. Germline V gene lookup returns CDR1 ENHRY and CDR2 SYGVKD. V lost 6 bases to trimming and J lost 2 bases; unmatched junction nucleotides: 10. CDR3 nucleotide sequence: TGTGCCATCAGATCTGCAGGACAGGAGCCCTACGAGCAGTACTTC. Its translation is CAIRSAGQEPYEQYF.

CDR3 sequence reads: CASSYRSGQGAGELFF. The DNA of the CDR3 is TGTGCCAGCAGTTACAGGTCGGGACAGGGTGCCGGGGAGCTGTTTTTT. The chain links TRBV6-5 to TRBJ2-2, with 9 nucleotides matching TRBD1. The CDR3 is made up of 16 amino acids. Trimming at V came to 2 bases and at J to 6 bases, leaving 7 bases not matched to a gene. Germline V lookup: CDR1 MNHEY, CDR2 SVGAGI.

CDR3 sequence: CASSWTGTGGQYF. CDR3 coding DNA: TGTGCCAGCAGCTGGACAGGGACGGGAGGGCAGTACTTC. The gene calls are TRBV11-2 and TRBJ2-7; possibly TRBD1 for D (8 bases). The germline V and J ends were trimmed by 4 bases and 9 bases, with 16 bases remaining between them. Germline V gene data show CDR1 as SGHAT and CDR2 as FQNNGV. The CDR3 length is 13 residues.

This clonotype was picked up one time. The genes are TRBV20-1 and TRBJ2-5, with D perhaps matching TRBD2 (6 bases). V was trimmed by 5 bases and J by 0 bases, leaving 22 bases between them. CDR1 is DFQATT and CDR2 is SNEGSKA in the germline V gene (reference sequence). CDR3 size: 17 residues. The CDR3 loop reads CSALILTTRDYQETQYF. CDR3 sequence (DNA): TGCAGTGCTCTTATTTTAACGACGCGGGACTACCAAGAGACCCAGTACTTC.

This clonotype showed up just a few times. The V gene is TRBV5-6, the J gene TRBJ1-2; a possible D gene is TRBD1 (5 bases). V was cut by 4 bases and J by 0 bases, with 13 bases left in between. This CDR3 is 15 amino acids long. Germline V lookup: CDR1 SGHDT, CDR2 YYEEEE. The CDR3 coding sequence is TGTGCCAGCAGCCCGCCCGGGGCCACTAACTATGGCTACACCTTC. Protein sequence: CASSPPGATNYGYTF.

This clonotype was seen more than once but under ten times. The chain has TRBV25-1 and TRBJ2-7; TRBD1 agrees at 10 bases. Germline trimming cut 3 bases from V and 6 bases from J; bases unmatched to any gene: 17. Germline CDR1 MGHDK, CDR2 SYGVNS. The CDR3 contains 18 residues. CDR3 nucleotide sequence: TGTGCCAGCAGTGAGCTATTGGGACAGGGGCCGGAGAGGGGCGAGCAGTACTTC. Translating it yields CASSELLGQGPERGEQYF.

The rearrangement uses TRBV15 and TRBJ2-7; 7 bases map to TRBD1. Trimming removed 4 bases from V and 7 bases from J; junction bases left unmatched: 13. The length of the CDR3 is 15 residues. The germline gives CDR1 LNHNV, CDR2 YYDKDF (reference sequence). In nucleotides, the CDR3 is TGTGCCACCAGCAAGGGCAGGGGGATAATCGATGAGCAGTACTTC. Its protein is CATSKGRGIIDEQYF.

This clonotype was observed a few times. The V and J genes are TRBV2 and TRBJ2-4; D gene unclear. Per germline, CDR1 SNHLY and CDR2 FYNNEI. The germline V and J ends were trimmed by 4 bases and 0 bases, with 10 bases remaining between them. The length of the CDR3 is 15 residues. The CDR3 nucleotides are TGTGCCAGCAGTGGAAGGTCCGTAGCCAAAAACATTCAGTACTTC. Residues: CASSGRSVAKNIQYF. The full variable domain, with the rest looked up from reference TRBV2 and TRBJ2-4, is EPEVTQTPSHQVTQMGQEVILRCVPISNHLYFYWYRQILGQKVEFLVSFYNNEISEKSEIFDDQFSVERPDGSNFTLKIRSTKLEDSAMYFCASSGRSVAKNIQYFGAGTRLSVL.

The chain joins TRBV28 to TRBJ2-1, with 9 positions matching TRBD1. The CDR3 runs to 14 residues. The germline CDR1 and CDR2 sequences are MDHEN and SYDVKM. V shed 7 bases and J 6 bases; nucleotides not matched to a gene: 7. CDR3 in DNA: TGTGCCAGCATTGTGGGACAGGGCCTCAATGAGCAGTTCTTC. Protein product: CASIVGQGLNEQFF.

This clonotype came up once. The V and J genes are TRBV10-3 and TRBJ2-3, with D unclear. V shed 2 bases and J shed 4 bases, with 4 bases lying between them. The CDR3 is 12 residues long. CDR1 and CDR2 (germline): ENHRY, SYGVKD. The CDR3 region is CAISEGADTQYF. CDR3 in DNA: TGTGCCATCAGTGAGGGGGCAGATACGCAGTATTTT.

The chain recombines TRBV20-1 with TRBJ2-1, with a possible D match to TRBD1 (7 bases). V dropped 3 bases and J dropped 3 bases, with 18 bases sitting between them. In germline, CDR1 is DFQATT, CDR2 SNEGSKA (reference sequence). The CDR3 has 16 residues. For the CDR3, the DNA is TGCAGTGCTAGGGGGTTTACAGGGGACTTCTACAATGAGCAGTTCTTC. It codes for CSARGFTGDFYNEQFF.

CDR3 region: CASSLELVSRGTQYF. The CDR3 nucleotides are TGTGCCAGCAGCTTAGAGCTGGTCTCAAGGGGGACCCAGTACTTC. The V call is TRBV11-2, the J call TRBJ2-4; tentatively, D is TRBD1 (5 bases). Near its end, the DNA agrees better with TRBJ2-5, so the J call may be wrong. This CDR3 is built from 15 residues. CDR1 SGHAT and CDR2 FQNNGV come from the germline V gene.

The V gene is TRBV5-1, the J gene TRBJ2-7; 9 nucleotides line up with TRBD2. V was clipped by 6 bases and J by 4 bases; unmatched bases: 11. Germline V gives CDR1 SGHRS, CDR2 YFSETQ. The CDR3 sequence is 15 residues long. The DNA of the CDR3 is TGCGCCAGCACCCGGTCGGCTAGCGGGATTTACGAGCAGTACTTC. This sequence encodes CASTRSASGIYEQYF. Based on the CDR3 plus reference TRBV5-1 and TRBJ2-7, the full variable domain is KAGVTQTPRYLIKTRGQQVTLSCSPISGHRSVSWYQQTPGQGLQFLFEYFSETQRNKGNFPGRFSGRQFSNSRSEMNVSTLELGDSALYLCASTRSASGIYEQYFGPGTRLTVT.

The chain carries TRBV9 and TRBJ2-4; the match to TRBD1 covers 7 bases. The CDR3 runs 16 residues. Germline V gives CDR1 SGDLS, CDR2 YYNGEE. The junction had 7 bases not matched to a gene; V was cut back by 3 bases and J by 1 base. The CDR3, as DNA: TGTGCCAGCAGCGGTCCGACAGGGACGGCCAAAAACATTCAGTACTTC. Encoded protein: CASSGPTGTAKNIQYF.

A single count supports this clonotype. Its ends do not fully match the called genes, so a read error is possible. V usage is TRBV20-1 and J usage is TRBJ2-1; TRBD2 matches at 8 bases. Germline V CDR1 and CDR2: DFQATT, SNEGSKA (reference sequence). CDR3 length: 17 residues. CDR3 nucleotides: TGCGGTGCTAGTTTCACTAGTCCCGGGAGGGGGAGCAATGAGCAGTTCTTC. Protein: CGASFTSPGRGSNEQFF.

The chain recombines TRBV19 with TRBJ2-3, with D possibly matching TRBD1 (5 bases). The CDR3 is 15 amino acids. The V end was cut by 5 bases, the J end by 2 bases, with 14 bases between. In germline, CDR1 is LNHDA, CDR2 SQIVND (reference sequence). CDR3 amino acids: CASSRAGLSTDTQYF. CDR3 sequence (DNA): TGTGCCAGTAGTCGGGCAGGGTTGTCCACAGATACGCAGTATTTT.

This clonotype has only a few counts. The genes are TRBV29-1 and TRBJ2-5; D may be TRBD1 or TRBD2 (5 bases each). Germline V gene lookup returns CDR1 SQVTM and CDR2 ANQGSEA. This CDR3 spans 15 amino acids. Trimming shortened V by 0 bases and J by 2 bases, and 13 bases separated the two germline ends. CDR3: CSVEEEGKAQETQYF. The CDR3 DNA reads as TGCAGCGTTGAAGAAGAGGGGAAGGCACAAGAGACCCAGTACTTC.

The V gene is TRBV7-9, the J gene TRBJ2-1; D unresolved. The CDR3 is made up of 14 amino acids. CDR1 and CDR2 (germline): SEHNR, FQNEAQ (reference sequence). Trimming pared 3 bases from V and 6 bases from J, leaving 12 bases between. CDR3 in DNA: TGTGCCAGCAGCTTCGACCGGCTTACCAATGAGCAGTTCTTC. It yields the protein CASSFDRLTNEQFF.

The genes are TRBV5-6 and TRBJ2-3; possible D gene TRBD1, 6 bases. Germline V gives CDR1 SGHDT, CDR2 YYEEEE. The CDR3 length is 16 residues. V lost 1 base, J lost 4 bases, and 16 bases lay in between. The CDR3 DNA follows: TGTGCCAGCAGCTTGAACGAGGGGGTGATCGCAGATACGCAGTATTTT. It translates to CASSLNEGVIADTQYF.

In this sample, this clonotype turned up a few times. The rearrangement uses TRBV6-5 and TRBJ2-1; D could derive from TRBD1 or TRBD2 (5 bases each). V was cut by 5 bases and J by 7 bases, with 12 bases left in between. The germline gives CDR1 MNHEY, CDR2 SVGAGI. This CDR3 is built from 13 residues. The CDR3 coding sequence is TGTGCCAGCAGTGGGACGGATAGTAATGAGCAGTTCTTC. Its protein product is CASSGTDSNEQFF.